These T cell receptor beta chains were read from a single sample in a study of human T cells and chemical hapten exposure. TCRdb processed the RACE reads anew with MiXCR; each CDR3 protein has one entry. The profile covers about 110,000 distinct CDR3 sequences, with less than 15% appearing a single time and more than 1.5% taken by the ten largest. This specimen consisted of whole blood, obtained in connection with sensitization to the hapten diphenylcyclopropenone (DPC). The receptors shown here come from a woman between 45 and 65 years old with alopecia areata. Some clones in this sample may be carry-over from other donors' samples. Each CDR3 is given with its conserved first and last residue. D genes are given only for firm matches. Clone size is given for some rows only: seen once, a few or many times, or a class if the clone is expanded.

cdr3_nt: TGTGCCACCAGTGACCCCGGGGAGAGCACAGATACGCAGTATTTT
cdr3_aa: CATSDPGESTDTQYF
v_call: TRBV24-1
clone_size: NA
cdr3_length: 15
d_call: NA
j_call: TRBJ2-3

cdr3_nt: TGTGCCAGCAGCTTATCGACAGGGGCCTCGTTTTCCGAGCAGTACTTC
cdr3_aa: CASSLSTGASFSEQYF
v_call: TRBV11-2
clone_size: few
cdr3_length: 16
d_call: TRBD1
j_call: TRBJ2-7

cdr3_nt: TGTGCCAGCAGAAACACAGGGATAGTGGTCGGCACTGAAGCTTTCTTT
cdr3_aa: CASRNTGIVVGTEAFF
v_call: TRBV28
clone_size: NA
cdr3_length: 16
d_call: NA
j_call: TRBJ1-1

cdr3_nt: TGTGCCAGCAGAGAGGCCGGGACTGCGAACACCGGGGAGCTGTTTTTT
cdr3_aa: CASREAGTANTGELFF
v_call: TRBV12-3/TRBV12-4
clone_size: few
cdr3_length: 16
d_call: NA
j_call: TRBJ2-2

cdr3_nt: TGCAGTGCTACACCTTCCGGGGCCAACGTCCTGACTTTC
cdr3_aa: CSATPSGANVLTF
v_call: TRBV20-1
clone_size: NA
cdr3_length: 13
d_call: NA
j_call: TRBJ2-6

cdr3_nt: TGTGCCAGCAGAAACCCGCAAGAGACCCAGTACTTC
cdr3_aa: CASRNPQETQYF
v_call: TRBV28
clone_size: few
cdr3_length: 12
d_call: NA
j_call: TRBJ2-5

cdr3_nt: TGCAGGCCCTTAGCGGGGAGTTCCTACAATGAGCAGTTCTTC
cdr3_aa: CRPLAGSSYNEQFF
v_call: TRBV20-1
clone_size: NA
cdr3_length: 14
d_call: TRBD2
j_call: TRBJ2-1

cdr3_nt: TGTGCCAGCTCACAAGGACGGGACAGGTCCTACGAGCAGTACTTC
cdr3_aa: CASSQGRDRSYEQYF
v_call: TRBV18
clone_size: few
cdr3_length: 15
d_call: TRBD1
j_call: TRBJ2-7

cdr3_nt: TGTGCCACCAGCAGAGAGTCTCGGACCCAAGAGACCCAGTACTTC
cdr3_aa: CATSRESRTQETQYF
v_call: TRBV15
clone_size: few
cdr3_length: 15
d_call: NA
j_call: TRBJ2-5

cdr3_nt: TGCGCCAGCAGCCAAGAAGGTGGGAATTCACCCCTCCACTTT
cdr3_aa: CASSQEGGNSPLHF
v_call: TRBV4-3
clone_size: NA
cdr3_length: 14
d_call: NA
j_call: TRBJ1-6

cdr3_nt: TGTGCCAGCTCCACCAGGACTAGCGGGGCGTTGGGTGAGCAGTTCTTC
cdr3_aa: CASSTRTSGALGEQFF
v_call: TRBV6-1
clone_size: NA
cdr3_length: 16
d_call: TRBD2
j_call: TRBJ2-1

cdr3_nt: TGTGCCAGCAGTTTATTCTCCCATCGGGCTTACGAGCAGTACTTC
cdr3_aa: CASSLFSHRAYEQYF
v_call: TRBV28
clone_size: few
cdr3_length: 15
d_call: NA
j_call: TRBJ2-7

cdr3_nt: TGTGCCAGCATGGTAACGATAACTAGCGCCGAGCAGTACTTC
cdr3_aa: CASMVTITSAEQYF
v_call: TRBV27
clone_size: many
cdr3_length: 14
d_call: TRBD2
j_call: TRBJ2-7

cdr3_nt: TGTGCCAGTCGGACAGCGAGTTTCTACGAGCAGTACTTC
cdr3_aa: CASRTASFYEQYF
v_call: TRBV28
clone_size: NA
cdr3_length: 13
d_call: NA
j_call: TRBJ2-7

cdr3_nt: TGTGCCAGCAGTCGAGTAGGGGTCGATACGCAGTATTTT
cdr3_aa: CASSRVGVDTQYF
v_call: TRBV6-5
clone_size: NA
cdr3_length: 13
d_call: NA
j_call: TRBJ2-3

cdr3_nt: TGTGCCAGCAGTGCCCGGTTCGGAAACACCATATATTTT
cdr3_aa: CASSARFGNTIYF
v_call: TRBV25-1
clone_size: NA
cdr3_length: 13
d_call: NA
j_call: TRBJ1-3

cdr3_nt: TGCGCCAGCAGCCATGGACAGGGGCAAGAGACCCAGTACTTC
cdr3_aa: CASSHGQGQETQYF
v_call: TRBV5-1
clone_size: NA
cdr3_length: 14
d_call: TRBD1
j_call: TRBJ2-5

cdr3_nt: TGTGCCAGCAGCCATGAACGAGATACGCAGTATTTT
cdr3_aa: CASSHERDTQYF
v_call: TRBV28
clone_size: NA
cdr3_length: 12
d_call: NA
j_call: TRBJ2-3

cdr3_nt: TGCAGCACAAGTACTGGAAACACCATATATTTT
cdr3_aa: CSTSTGNTIYF
v_call: TRBV29-1
clone_size: many
cdr3_length: 11
d_call: NA
j_call: TRBJ1-3

cdr3_nt: TGTGCCAGCTCTCCCAAGGCACCAGGCTCGAACACTGAAGCTTTCTTT
cdr3_aa: CASSPKAPGSNTEAFF
v_call: TRBV18
clone_size: few
cdr3_length: 16
d_call: NA
j_call: TRBJ1-1

cdr3_nt: TGTGCCAGCAGCTTCGCAGGGGACAGGGCATCCACCATATATTTT
cdr3_aa: CASSFAGDRASTIYF
v_call: TRBV7-2
clone_size: NA
cdr3_length: 15
d_call: TRBD1
j_call: TRBJ1-3

cdr3_nt: TGTGCCAGCAGTTCCACGGGTTACAGGCTTAACCTCCACTTT
cdr3_aa: CASSSTGYRLNLHF
v_call: TRBV28
clone_size: few
cdr3_length: 14
d_call: NA
j_call: TRBJ1-6

cdr3_nt: TGTGCCAGCAGACGAACTAATTCACCCCTCCACTTT
cdr3_aa: CASRRTNSPLHF
v_call: TRBV28
clone_size: few
cdr3_length: 12
d_call: NA
j_call: TRBJ1-6

cdr3_nt: TGTGCCAGCAGTTTGCGCGGGGGCAGCTACTTC
cdr3_aa: CASSLRGGSYF
v_call: TRBV28
clone_size: NA
cdr3_length: 11
d_call: NA
j_call: TRBJ2-7

cdr3_nt: TGCAGTGCTAGAGATCTTGTACAGGGTGGATACAATGAGCAGTTCTTC
cdr3_aa: CSARDLVQGGYNEQFF
v_call: TRBV20-1
clone_size: few
cdr3_length: 16
d_call: NA
j_call: TRBJ2-1

cdr3_nt: TGTGCCACCAGTGATCCACGGACACCTTGGAACATTCAGTACTTC
cdr3_aa: CATSDPRTPWNIQYF
v_call: TRBV24-1
clone_size: few
cdr3_length: 15
d_call: NA
j_call: TRBJ2-4

cdr3_nt: TGTGCCAGCAGCCGACAGACGAACACTGAAGCTTTCTTT
cdr3_aa: CASSRQTNTEAFF
v_call: TRBV11-2
clone_size: NA
cdr3_length: 13
d_call: NA
j_call: TRBJ1-1

cdr3_nt: TGTGCCAGCAAAGGACAGAGCACAGATACGCAGTATTTT
cdr3_aa: CASKGQSTDTQYF
v_call: TRBV27
clone_size: NA
cdr3_length: 13
d_call: NA
j_call: TRBJ2-3

cdr3_nt: TGCAGTGCTAAGGGACTAGCGGGAGGACTCTACGAGCAGTACTTC
cdr3_aa: CSAKGLAGGLYEQYF
v_call: TRBV20-1
clone_size: NA
cdr3_length: 15
d_call: TRBD2
j_call: TRBJ2-7

cdr3_nt: TGTGCCAGCAGCCTACCACAGGGATCCACTGAAGCTTTCTTT
cdr3_aa: CASSLPQGSTEAFF
v_call: TRBV28
clone_size: NA
cdr3_length: 14
d_call: NA
j_call: TRBJ1-1

cdr3_nt: TGTGCTAGCAGCCCCTTGACTAGTCGAGAGACCCAGTACTTC
cdr3_aa: CASSPLTSRETQYF
v_call: TRBV7-7
clone_size: few
cdr3_length: 14
d_call: NA
j_call: TRBJ2-5

cdr3_nt: TGTGCCAGCAGTGAAGCTTCCCAGGGAGATTCACCCCTCCACTTT
cdr3_aa: CASSEASQGDSPLHF
v_call: TRBV2
clone_size: few
cdr3_length: 15
d_call: NA
j_call: TRBJ1-6

cdr3_nt: TGTGCCAGCAGTCCCCGGACCGGGCAAATGCCCTACGAGCAGTACTTC
cdr3_aa: CASSPRTGQMPYEQYF
v_call: TRBV27
clone_size: few
cdr3_length: 16
d_call: NA
j_call: TRBJ2-7

cdr3_nt: TGCAGTGCTGCCCCCGGGACGGTAGCCAAAAACATTCAGTACTTC
cdr3_aa: CSAAPGTVAKNIQYF
v_call: TRBV20-1
clone_size: NA
cdr3_length: 15
d_call: NA
j_call: TRBJ2-4

cdr3_nt: TGCAGCGTTGGGACTGCTAGAACCGGGGAGCTGTTTTTT
cdr3_aa: CSVGTARTGELFF
v_call: TRBV29-1
clone_size: NA
cdr3_length: 13
d_call: NA
j_call: TRBJ2-2

cdr3_nt: TGTGCCAGCAGTTTATGGCGATATAATCAGCCCCAGCATTTT
cdr3_aa: CASSLWRYNQPQHF
v_call: TRBV28
clone_size: NA
cdr3_length: 14
d_call: NA
j_call: TRBJ1-5

cdr3_nt: TGTGCCAGCAGCCCCGAGGACAGGGACTATGGCTACACCTTC
cdr3_aa: CASSPEDRDYGYTF
v_call: TRBV3-1
clone_size: few
cdr3_length: 14
d_call: TRBD1
j_call: TRBJ1-2

cdr3_nt: TGTGTCAGCCTCAGCATTGACAGGGGTACTGAAGCTTTCTTT
cdr3_aa: CVSLSIDRGTEAFF
v_call: TRBV6-1
clone_size: NA
cdr3_length: 14
d_call: TRBD1
j_call: TRBJ1-1

cdr3_nt: TGTGCCAGCAGACGGACGGGTAGCGGGAGGGTTAATGAGCAGTTCTTC
cdr3_aa: CASRRTGSGRVNEQFF
v_call: TRBV13
clone_size: many
cdr3_length: 16
d_call: TRBD2
j_call: TRBJ2-1

cdr3_nt: TGTGCCAGCAGCCAACGATGGACACCCGGGTTAACGACCCAGTACTTC
cdr3_aa: CASSQRWTPGLTTQYF
v_call: TRBV4-2
clone_size: few
cdr3_length: 16
d_call: NA
j_call: TRBJ2-5

cdr3_nt: TGTGCCAGCAGGGGGACAGGGGGGCAATCGTCAGTGAACACTGAAGCTTTCTTT
cdr3_aa: CASRGTGGQSSVNTEAFF
v_call: TRBV25-1
clone_size: NA
cdr3_length: 18
d_call: TRBD1
j_call: TRBJ1-1

cdr3_nt: TGTGCCAGCAGCTTAGTTCCAGGGGAGAGCTATGGCTACACCTTC
cdr3_aa: CASSLVPGESYGYTF
v_call: TRBV7-9
clone_size: many
cdr3_length: 15
d_call: NA
j_call: TRBJ1-2

cdr3_nt: TGTGCCAGCAGTTACCTATCGGTCTTAAGGGGTCCAGATACGCAGTATTTT
cdr3_aa: CASSYLSVLRGPDTQYF
v_call: TRBV6-6
clone_size: NA
cdr3_length: 17
d_call: NA
j_call: TRBJ2-3

cdr3_nt: TGTGCCAGCAGCGAAGTGGGCAGGGGAACACTATTGAACACTGAAGCTTTCTTT
cdr3_aa: CASSEVGRGTLLNTEAFF
v_call: TRBV28
clone_size: many
cdr3_length: 18
d_call: NA
j_call: TRBJ1-1

cdr3_nt: TGTGCCAGCAGTTCCCCTATGCGGGGGGGGACAGATACGCAGTATTTT
cdr3_aa: CASSSPMRGGTDTQYF
v_call: TRBV27
clone_size: NA
cdr3_length: 16
d_call: TRBD2
j_call: TRBJ2-3

cdr3_nt: TGTGCCAGTCAGAAGGGGGGAACGGACACTGAAGCTTTCTTT
cdr3_aa: CASQKGGTDTEAFF
v_call: TRBV18
clone_size: NA
cdr3_length: 14
d_call: NA
j_call: TRBJ1-1

cdr3_nt: TGTGCCAGCTCACCACGGCAGGGGCCCCCGAACACTGAAGCTTTCTTT
cdr3_aa: CASSPRQGPPNTEAFF
v_call: TRBV18
clone_size: NA
cdr3_length: 16
d_call: NA
j_call: TRBJ1-1

cdr3_nt: TGTGCCAGCAGCTTCCAGGGACTAGCGGGAGACACGCAGTATTTT
cdr3_aa: CASSFQGLAGDTQYF
v_call: TRBV7-9
clone_size: few
cdr3_length: 15
d_call: TRBD2
j_call: TRBJ2-3

cdr3_nt: TGTGCCAGCAGCCGAGGGGTTGCCTACGAGCAGTACTTC
cdr3_aa: CASSRGVAYEQYF
v_call: TRBV7-2
clone_size: many
cdr3_length: 13
d_call: NA
j_call: TRBJ2-7

cdr3_nt: TGCAGTGCTAGAGTGGCAGCAACTAATGAAAAACTGTTTTTT
cdr3_aa: CSARVAATNEKLFF
v_call: TRBV20-1
clone_size: NA
cdr3_length: 14
d_call: NA
j_call: TRBJ1-4

cdr3_nt: TGCAGCGTTGGTTTATTCAAGCGGGAGGTGACAGATACGCAGTATTTT
cdr3_aa: CSVGLFKREVTDTQYF
v_call: TRBV29-1
clone_size: NA
cdr3_length: 16
d_call: TRBD2
j_call: TRBJ2-3

cdr3_nt: TGTGCCAGCAGCCAGTCATCCGGGACAGTCCAAGAGACCCAGTACTTC
cdr3_aa: CASSQSSGTVQETQYF
v_call: TRBV3-1
clone_size: few
cdr3_length: 16
d_call: TRBD1
j_call: TRBJ2-5

cdr3_nt: TGCAGCGTTAGCCGGGGGTCTGGGGCCAACGTCCTGACTTTC
cdr3_aa: CSVSRGSGANVLTF
v_call: TRBV29-1
clone_size: few
cdr3_length: 14
d_call: NA
j_call: TRBJ2-6